Given below is one T cell receptor (beta chain) in context. Only in-frame clones appear in the TCRdb table, and some are missing; sequencing was by immunoSEQ multiplex PCR. The sample consists of around 120,000 clones, around 89% of them appearing once. This sample was taken from a study of control samples from healthy donors and cancer patients. The CDR3 contains 14 residues. The V end was cut by 3 bases, the J end by 8 bases, with 14 bases between. Germline V gives CDR1 SGHRS, CDR2 YFSETQ. This chain links TRBV5-1 with TRBJ1-4; D might be TRBD1 (6 bases). The TCR originated in a man between 40 and 49 years old in good health. Material for sequencing was blood. CDR3 loop: CASSSTQGIEKLFF. The CDR3 DNA reads as TGCGCCAGCAGCTCAACCCAGGGGATAGAAAAACTGTTTTTT.